This T cell receptor (beta chain) was sequenced during a study of shared clonotypes between healthy human individuals (dated by TCRdb to 2019 to 2021). The study in broad terms: The cohort included three men and a couple of women between 18 and 49 years of age. For each donor, three plates each were used for CD4 naive and CD4 memory, two plates were used for CD8 naive, and one plate was used for CD8 memory. To estimate repertoire size and how much clonotypes are shared between individuals, the study performed deep sequencing of blood TCR repertoires from five healthy adults. To increase sequencing depth and limit assay-specific biases, TCR repertoire library preparation and sequencing were carried out by different laboratories using diverse techniques. Between about 0.8 and 9 billion PBMCs per donor were obtained by leukapheresis.

Using the deep immunoSEQ assay, TCR CDR3 regions were amplified from genomic DNA by multiplex PCR. For each cell subset, the extracted genomic DNA was distributed evenly across all wells of several immunoSEQ 96-well plates, and each plate served as one replicate. Each replicate PCR for sorted subsets received about 0.2 ug genomic DNA, equal to roughly 29,000 T cell genomes. Purified libraries were quantified with a Qubit 3.0 fluorometer, sized on a Bioanalyzer 2100, and re-quantified with the KAPA Library Quantification kit. Every immunoSEQ 96-well plate was sequenced on a dedicated single-read 150-cycle Illumina NextSeq 550 flow cell. Processing in the source paper ran as follows. Because the immunoSEQ output included only junctional sequences and no quality scores, the filtering could not be the same as the filtering used for full-length reads. To assign V/J genes and CDR3, sequences were annotated against IMGT germline references using PyIR, a Python wrapper for IgBLAST v1.9. Reads were removed for weak V/J assignments (E-value above 1e-6), missing CDR3, stop codons, out-of-frame junctions, or ambiguous translated residues. A V3J clonotype was defined by an identical inferred V gene, J gene, and CDR3 amino acid sequence. To compute the percentage overlap between repertoires, the number of shared unique clonotypes was divided by the size of the smaller repertoire. RTK rarefaction, the Chao1 estimator, and Recon v2.1 estimates of unobserved clonotypes were used to assess repertoire richness. OLGA was used to compute generation probabilities for all TCRbeta clonotypes that the gDNA method yielded from a handful of donors. In TCRdb, the immuneACCESS table is reduced to in-frame sequences with V and J assigned. These tables do not hold every clone; where another copy was compared, an unresolved V gene accounts for under half, and the others remain unexplained. The DNA gave D and trimming, while V, J and clone size come from that table. The sample records under 2,500,000 clones, approximately 94% of which are singletons. The ten biggest clones cover roughly 0.13% of the sample.

Study-wide conclusions, independent of this receptor: Approximately 5% of naive CD4, 3.5% of naive CD8, roughly 2.4% of memory CD4, and approximately 0.39% of memory CD8 clonotypes were shared across a handful of donors. Higher generation probabilities were observed for clonotypes shared by all four sorted-subset donors than for non-shared clonotypes. Estimated clonotype richness was generally larger for naive than for memory subsets. Pairwise subsampling indicated that sequencing depth was expected to affect the degree of clonotype sharing among donors. Incomplete sequencing was indicated by rarefaction of sorted-subset datasets, despite the large sequencing depth. The small number of donors limited the genetic and exposure-history diversity represented. Only blood was sampled, and tissue TCR repertoires likely differ from those in blood.

At the junction V is shortened by 9 bases and J by 2 bases, with 19 bases in between. CDR1 and CDR2 are drawn from the germline V gene (reference sequence): LNHDA, SQIVND. Spanning cysteine to phenylalanine, the CDR3 consists of 15 amino acids. Kept here is only the CDR3 DNA, which spans 45 bases and is read in frame from base 1. Concerning this clone itself: What this receptor recognizes is not known. No clone much larger than this one lies a single base away; base qualities are absent.

Donors were healthy HIV-negative adults with no recently reported acute infections or vaccinations. Every donor was a Caucasian adult residing in Nashville, Tennessee, USA. Magnetic negative selection was used to enrich CD4+ T cells, after which naive cells were positively selected on CD45RA and the negative fraction became the memory subset. Blood was collected by leukapheresis, and PBMCs were isolated by Ficoll-Histopaque density gradient centrifugation and then cryopreserved in liquid nitrogen vapor phase. Analytical flow cytometry was used to check the purity and quantity of every magnetically sorted T cell population. From each sorted fraction, genomic DNA was isolated and quantified by UV absorbance on a Nanodrop 2000c.

The TCR was taken from a man aged 18 to 30 in good health. Sequencing was carried out using naive CD4+ T cells sorted from blood. What this sample's cell subset or site label stands for: CD45RA+ positively selected. The rearrangement combines TRBV19 with TRBJ2-5; possibly the D gene is TRBD1, per 6 matching bases. The CDR3 is CASRRGRDTQETQYF. DNA sequence: TGTGCCAGCCGTCGCGGCAGGGACACACAAGAGACCCAGTACTTC.